The entry below describes one TCR beta chain. This sample stems from a study of blood T cell repertoires in COVID-19. Across the whole study: From T cells, B-cell-depleted T cells, or PBMCs came the material, which was cDNA or gDNA.

TCRdb's copy holds only in-frame clones and misses some; the assay was immunoSEQ multiplex PCR. The data show roughly 250,000 clones, with approximately 82% seen just once and 4.5% to 5% held by the top ten. CDR1 is KGHSH and CDR2 is LQKENI in the germline V gene. V was clipped by 3 bases and J by 4 bases, with 12 bases between them. This CDR3 is built from 14 residues. This sequence originates from a woman of 80 years or more with active or convalescent COVID-19. V usage is TRBV18 and J usage is TRBJ1-1, with D uncertain. Sequences were obtained from peripheral blood. CDR3 residues: CASSPAAEGTEAFF. DNA for the CDR3: TGTGCCAGCTCACCCGCGGCGGAGGGCACTGAAGCTTTCTTT.